These T cell receptor beta chains were read from a single sample in a study of T cells after yellow fever vaccination. TCRdb re-analysed the 5' RACE reads in MiXCR, keeping a single row per CDR3 protein. Here the sample spans fewer than 150,000 distinct CDR3 sequences, 6.5% to 9% being singletons. Sequencing used CD4+ T cells sorted from PBMCs, obtained roughly 47 days after the first yellow fever vaccination. The receptors were sampled from a man between 18 and 35 years old who received the YFV17D yellow fever vaccine. Each CDR3 is given with its conserved first and last residue.

V,J,CDR3
TRBV28,TRBJ2-6,CASSHAPSGANVLTF
TRBV29-1,TRBJ2-3,CSVELGQRTDTQYF
TRBV20-1,TRBJ1-5,CSARFLTLNQPQHF
TRBV12-3/TRBV12-4,TRBJ2-1,CASSLWLAGTNEQFF
TRBV11-3,TRBJ2-2,CASSLGDRAGNTGELFF
TRBV5-1,TRBJ1-6,CASSLTDRQVMTLHF
TRBV7-6,TRBJ2-2,CASRGLAWAGELFF
TRBV5-6,TRBJ2-3,CASSPFRGGSVDTQYF
TRBV20-1,TRBJ2-1,CSARGLAWGGQFF
TRBV20-1,TRBJ2-7,CSARDSQERDGLPYEQYF
TRBV7-6,TRBJ2-5,CASSLMGWGGSQETQYF
TRBV20-1,TRBJ1-1,CSASRGKDTEAFF
TRBV5-6,TRBJ2-1,CASSLSGGWNEQFF
TRBV5-1,TRBJ2-1,CASSTQSGGDNEQFF
TRBV9,TRBJ2-3,CASSVDADTQYF
TRBV5-1,TRBJ1-2,CASSLEQGYDGYTF
TRBV29-1,TRBJ2-7,CSVGGQGYEQYF
TRBV12-3/TRBV12-4,TRBJ2-5,CASSLQGGRETQYF
TRBV15,TRBJ2-3,CATSRGQDGTDTQYF
TRBV5-1,TRBJ2-3,CASSPWTSSTDTQYF
TRBV3-1,TRBJ2-3,CATIRTSGAPTDTQYF
TRBV4-3,TRBJ2-3,CASSQLGLAGARDTQYF
TRBV7-2,TRBJ2-1,CASSLIVRRDLDNEQFF
TRBV8-2,TRBJ1-2,CASSPGHGQGGNYGYTF
TRBV2,TRBJ1-2,CASTRDRGNGYTF
TRBV6-1,TRBJ2-2,CASNRVVVTNTGELFF
TRBV7-3,TRBJ2-6,CASSSGVFGANVLTF
TRBV10-3,TRBJ1-1,CAINHGRGTEAFF
TRBV4-1,TRBJ2-3,CASSQDTWDTQYF
TRBV4-1,TRBJ2-5,CASSQVSLDQETQYF
TRBV12-3/TRBV12-4,TRBJ2-5,CASSPGSQETQYF
TRBV29-1,TRBJ1-2,CSVFDSGYTF
TRBV4-2,TRBJ2-5,CASSQTLGGVQETQYF
TRBV7-3,TRBJ2-5,CASSGPGSPQETQYF
TRBV20-1,TRBJ2-3,CSAILPNPTDTQYF
TRBV7-2,TRBJ2-5,CASAQRETQYF
TRBV15,TRBJ2-3,CATSSRWALTQYF
TRBV7-9,TRBJ2-2,CASRLGLAGGLTGELFF
TRBV11-1,TRBJ2-5,CASSLRAFGETQYF
TRBV7-6,TRBJ2-2,CASSPPLGTGELFF
TRBV20-1,TRBJ2-1,CSAQTASGGSNEQFF
TRBV11-2,TRBJ1-3,CASSRAGVGGNTIYF
TRBV20-1,TRBJ2-6,CSASRGYSGANVLTF
TRBV6-2/TRBV6-3,TRBJ2-5,CASSYDWTSGETQYF
TRBV6-1,TRBJ1-1,CATFGPGTEAFF
TRBV11-2,TRBJ2-3,CASSLASMGTTATQYF
TRBV20-1,TRBJ1-1,CSAREGLNTEAFF
TRBV24-1,TRBJ2-1,CATSPAGRAFNNEQFF
TRBV20-1,TRBJ1-1,CSARLRGRMNTEAFF